These 14 T cell receptor beta chains were all obtained from the same sample, sequenced in a study of T cell responses to AZD1222 COVID-19 vaccine. The repertoire was sequenced with immunoSEQ multiplex PCR; TCRdb's copy has only in-frame clones and lacks some. The sample includes about 170,000 clones, 80% to 90% of them seen just once. This specimen consisted of peripheral blood, obtained on day 0 of AZD1222 vaccination. These receptors came from an adult in good health.

This chain connects TRBV9 to TRBJ1-2; 10 bases fit TRBD1. Per the germline V gene, CDR1 is SGDLS and CDR2 is YYNGEE. Losses at the gene ends were 3 bases for V and 2 bases for J; bases not matched to a gene: 4. CDR3 length: 15 residues. The CDR3: CASSEGTGENYGYTF. The CDR3 DNA sequence: TGTGCCAGCAGCGAGGGGACAGGGGAAAACTATGGCTACACCTTC.

The chain uses TRBV19 and TRBJ1-1; D gene uncertain. CDR1 and CDR2 (germline): LNHDA, SQIVND (reference sequence). V lost 1 base and J lost 1, with 7 bases in between. The CDR3 runs 14 residues. The CDR3 sequence: CASSIGPANTEAFF. CDR3 nucleotide sequence: TGTGCCAGTAGTATAGGACCCGCGAACACTGAAGCTTTCTTT.

The chain uses TRBV19 and TRBJ2-1; D gene unclear. Trimming removed 5 bases at V and 0 bases at J, with 11 bases between. This CDR3 comprises 15 residues. Germline V gene lookup returns CDR1 LNHDA and CDR2 SQIVND (reference sequence). The CDR3 reads CASSLSPLSYNEQFF. CDR3 nucleotide sequence: TGTGCCAGTAGTTTGAGCCCCCTCTCCTACAATGAGCAGTTCTTC.

J is TRBJ2-3 and V is TRBV7-8; D unresolved. V was clipped by 1 base and J by 0 bases, with 14 bases between them. Germline CDR1 is SGHVS and CDR2 is FQNEAQ. This CDR3 comprises 17 residues. This CDR3 is CASSLVVPRQSTDTQYF. CDR3 DNA sequence: TGTGCCAGCAGCTTAGTAGTTCCCAGACAAAGCACAGATACGCAGTATTTT.

This clone was counted a single time. The rearrangement joins TRBV4-3 to TRBJ2-7; a possible D gene is TRBD2 (6 bases). CDR1 and CDR2 (germline): LGHNA, YSLEER. The CDR3 spans 15 residues. Trimming took off 1 base at V and 2 bases at J, with 12 bases between the two ends. The CDR3 loop is CASSQVAWEAYEQYF. CDR3 DNA: TGCGCCAGCAGCCAAGTGGCGTGGGAGGCCTACGAGCAGTACTTC.

This chain connects TRBV11-3 to TRBJ2-1; possibly TRBD2 for D (6 bases). The V gene lost 1 base and the J gene lost 5 bases, with 18 bases spanning the gap. This CDR3 has 17 amino acids. Germline CDR1 reads SGHNT; CDR2 reads YENEEA. CDR3 DNA sequence: TGTGCCAGCAGCTTAGGGGTCGGTGGACTACGCGACAATGAGCAGTTCTTC. Translation gives CASSLGVGGLRDNEQFF.

The rearrangement uses TRBV2 and TRBJ1-6; D call uncertain. Germline CDR1 SNHLY, CDR2 FYNNEI. The CDR3 totals 13 residues. Trimming pared 9 bases from V and 9 bases from J, leaving 15 bases between. DNA for the CDR3: TGTGCCAGTACCGATTTTCATGCTTCACCCCTCCACTTT. This gives the protein CASTDFHASPLHF.

V and J are TRBV19 and TRBJ2-7, with D possibly TRBD2 on 5 matching bases. The germline V gene has CDR1 LNHDA and CDR2 SQIVND (reference sequence). The CDR3 runs to 14 residues. Trimming removed 11 bases at V and 4 bases at J, with 21 bases between. The CDR3 sequence: CASTERGNEYEQYF. CDR3 in DNA: TGTGCCTCCACAGAACGGGGTAATGAGTACGAGCAGTACTTC.

The chain links TRBV12-3 or TRBV12-4 to TRBJ1-3; no reliable D call. The CDR3 sequence is 13 residues long. Trimming took off 7 bases at V and 0 bases at J, with 7 bases between the two ends. CDR3 sequence (DNA): TGTGCCAGCACCTACCTCTCTGGAAACACCATATATTTT. As protein: CASTYLSGNTIYF.

The rearrangement uses TRBV7-9 and TRBJ2-2; no definite D call. Germline values: CDR1 SEHNR, CDR2 FQNEAQ (reference sequence). Trimming removed 0 bases from V and 5 bases from J, with 10 bases in between. The CDR3 is 15 residues long. The CDR3 reads CASSLASILTGELFF. The CDR3 DNA reads as TGTGCCAGCAGCTTAGCGTCTATTCTGACCGGGGAGCTGTTTTTT.

The rearrangement joins TRBV7-8 to TRBJ2-6, with D hard to call. This CDR3 contains 18 residues. Trimming left V 2 bases short and J 0 bases short, with 14 bases between. In germline, CDR1 is SGHVS, CDR2 FQNEAQ. The CDR3 reads CASSLSRLSSSGANVLTF. CDR3 nucleotides: TGTGCCAGCAGCTTATCCCGACTGAGCAGCTCTGGGGCCAACGTCCTGACTTTC.

V gene TRBV7-2 combines with J gene TRBJ1-4; maybe TRBD1 (6 bases). This CDR3 region has 14 residues. V shed 0 bases and J shed 5 bases, with 7 bases lying between them. Germline CDR1 is SGHTA and CDR2 is FQGNSA. The CDR3 nucleotides are TGTGCCAGCAGCTTAGCGGGGGCAAATGAAAAACTGTTTTTT. It translates to CASSLAGANEKLFF.

The V call is TRBV19, the J call TRBJ1-5; 7 bases align to TRBD1. CDR3 length equals 16 residues. Looked up from germline, CDR1 is LNHDA and CDR2 is SQIVND (reference sequence). V lost 5 bases, J lost 2 bases, and 9 bases stayed unmatched. The CDR3 loop reads CASSPLTGLGNQPQHF. The CDR3 bases are TGTGCCAGTAGTCCTCTGACAGGGCTCGGCAATCAGCCCCAGCATTTT.

This sequence joins TRBV5-4 and TRBJ2-5; 11 positions agree with TRBD2. Germline V gene data show CDR1 as SGHNT and CDR2 as YYREEE (reference sequence). Trimming at V came to 3 bases and at J to 5 bases, leaving 6 bases not matched to a gene. The CDR3 sequence is 15 residues long. CDR3 coding DNA: TGTGCCAGCAGCTCAAGGGCTAGCGGGGGGGAGACCCAGTACTTC. It yields the protein CASSSRASGGETQYF.